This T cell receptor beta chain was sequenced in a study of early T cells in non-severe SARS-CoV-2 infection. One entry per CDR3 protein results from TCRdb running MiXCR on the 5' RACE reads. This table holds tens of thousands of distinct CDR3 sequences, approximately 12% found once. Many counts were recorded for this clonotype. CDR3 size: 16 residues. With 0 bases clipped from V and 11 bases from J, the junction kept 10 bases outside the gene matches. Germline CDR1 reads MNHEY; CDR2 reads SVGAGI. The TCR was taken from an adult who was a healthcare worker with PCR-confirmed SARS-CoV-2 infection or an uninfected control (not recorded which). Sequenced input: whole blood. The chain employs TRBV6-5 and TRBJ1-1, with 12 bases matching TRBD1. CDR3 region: CASSYSFGTGGAGAFF. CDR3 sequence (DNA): TGTGCCAGCAGTTACTCGTTTGGGACAGGGGGCGCTGGGGCTTTCTTT.